Detailed here is one TCR beta chain. The antigen is not known. Using its own MiXCR run on the 5' RACE reads, TCRdb lists one record per CDR3 protein. The sample lists 89,000 or so distinct CDR3 sequences, about 13% occurring once. The length of the CDR3 is 15 residues. Germline CDR1 and CDR2: MGHRA and YSYEKL. With V trimmed by 7 bases and J by 5 bases, 9 bases remained unmatched. This record belongs to a study of T-cell memory formation after mild COVID-19. About the research overall: Each donor largely had its own TCR clusters. Whole-study results and caveats: That cross-reactive memory joined was suggested by some responding clones appearing in pre-infection memory.

Sequencing input: PBMCs or a T cell subset sorted from them (not recorded which). This chain connects TRBV4-1 to TRBJ2-2, with 8 bases identical to TRBD1. This clonotype originated in a man aged 18 to 35 who had mild COVID-19 (a few samples of this study predate the infection). Cell type and time point are not known. The CDR3 loop reads CASKTTTGETGELFF. CDR3 DNA sequence: TGCGCCAGCAAAACGACGACAGGGGAGACCGGGGAGCTGTTTTTT.